The clone carrying this TCR beta chain came up a few times. Antigen specificity is unknown. TCRdb reprocessed the 5' RACE reads with MiXCR, giving one entry per CDR3 protein. The profile shows a few hundred thousand distinct CDR3 sequences, about 6.7% of them singletons. The data were taken from a study of CD8 T cells in ankylosing spondylitis. Whole-study results and caveats: Seemingly distinctive of ankylosing spondylitis blood was a TCR beta motif formed by eight highly homologous variants.

The CDR3 has 14 amino acids. The V gene end was trimmed by 5 bases and the J gene end by 3 bases; junction bases not matched to a gene: 5. Germline values: CDR1 SGHTA, CDR2 FQGNSA. The receptor was derived from a male donor with ankylosing spondylitis. The sequencing sample was made of blood, either unsorted or a sorted T cell fraction (not recorded which). The chain links TRBV7-2 to TRBJ2-7; 9 bases map to TRBD2. The CDR3 nucleotides are TGTGCCAGCAGCCCGACGACTAGCGGCTACGAGCAGTACTTC. It encodes CASSPTTSGYEQYF. The complete variable domain, with remaining parts taken from reference TRBV7-2 and TRBJ2-7, reads GAGVSQSPSNKVTEKGKDVELRCDPISGHTALYWYRQSLGQGLEFLIYFQGNSAPDKSGLPSDRFSAERTGGSVSTLTIQRTQQEDSAVYLCASSPTTSGYEQYFGPGTRLTVT.